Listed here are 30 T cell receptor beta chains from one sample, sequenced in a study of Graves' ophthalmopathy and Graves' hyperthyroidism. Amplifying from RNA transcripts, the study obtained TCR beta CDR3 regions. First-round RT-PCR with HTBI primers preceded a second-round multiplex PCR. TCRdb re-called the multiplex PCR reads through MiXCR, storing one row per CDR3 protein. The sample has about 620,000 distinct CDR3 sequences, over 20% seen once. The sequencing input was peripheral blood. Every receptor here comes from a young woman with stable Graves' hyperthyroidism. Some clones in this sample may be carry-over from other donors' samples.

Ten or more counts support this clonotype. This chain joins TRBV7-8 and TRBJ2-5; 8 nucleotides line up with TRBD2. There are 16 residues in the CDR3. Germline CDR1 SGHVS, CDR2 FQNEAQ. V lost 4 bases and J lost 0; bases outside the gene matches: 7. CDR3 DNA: TGTGCCAGCAGCTATGGGACTAGAGGGTACCAAGAGACCCAGTACTTC. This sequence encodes CASSYGTRGYQETQYF.

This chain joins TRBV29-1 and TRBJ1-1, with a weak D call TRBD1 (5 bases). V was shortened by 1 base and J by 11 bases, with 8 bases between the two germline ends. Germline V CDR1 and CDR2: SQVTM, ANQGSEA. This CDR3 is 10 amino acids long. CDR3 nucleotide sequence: TGCAGCGTTGAAGTGGGGGAGGCTTTCTTT. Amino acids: CSVEVGEAFF. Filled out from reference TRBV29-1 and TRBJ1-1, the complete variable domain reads SAVISQKPSRDICQRGTSLTIQCQVDSQVTMMFWYRQQPGQSLTLIATANQGSEATYESGFVIDKFPISRPNLTFSTLTVSNMSPEDSSIYLCSVEVGEAFFGQGTRLTVV.

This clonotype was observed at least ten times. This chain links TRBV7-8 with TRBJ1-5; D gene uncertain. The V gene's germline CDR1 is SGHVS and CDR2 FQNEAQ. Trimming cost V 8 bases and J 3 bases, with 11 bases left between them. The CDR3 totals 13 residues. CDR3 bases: TGTGCCAGCCGCGGGCAGCCCAATCAGCCCCAGCATTTT. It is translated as CASRGQPNQPQHF.

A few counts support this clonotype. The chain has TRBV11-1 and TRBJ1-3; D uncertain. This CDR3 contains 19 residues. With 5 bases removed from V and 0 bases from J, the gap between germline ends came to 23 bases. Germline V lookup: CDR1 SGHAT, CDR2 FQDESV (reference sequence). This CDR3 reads CASSPKRLRDEPSGNTIYF. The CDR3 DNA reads TGTGCCAGCAGCCCAAAAAGGTTGCGAGATGAGCCCTCTGGAAACACCATATATTTT.

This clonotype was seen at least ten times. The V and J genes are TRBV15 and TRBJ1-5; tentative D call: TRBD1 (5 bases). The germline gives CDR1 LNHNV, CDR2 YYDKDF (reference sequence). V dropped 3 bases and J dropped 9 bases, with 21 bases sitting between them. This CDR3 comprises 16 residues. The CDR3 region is CATSRGDSYYSSPQHF. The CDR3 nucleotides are TGTGCCACCAGCAGGGGGGACTCGTATTATTCATCGCCCCAGCATTTT.

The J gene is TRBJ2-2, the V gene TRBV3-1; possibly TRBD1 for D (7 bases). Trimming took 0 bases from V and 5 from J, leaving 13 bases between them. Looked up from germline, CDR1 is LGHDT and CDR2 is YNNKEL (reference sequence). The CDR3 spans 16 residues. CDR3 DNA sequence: TGTGCCAGCAGCCAAGATACGCCAGGGGGGACCGGGGAGCTGTTTTTT. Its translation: CASSQDTPGGTGELFF.

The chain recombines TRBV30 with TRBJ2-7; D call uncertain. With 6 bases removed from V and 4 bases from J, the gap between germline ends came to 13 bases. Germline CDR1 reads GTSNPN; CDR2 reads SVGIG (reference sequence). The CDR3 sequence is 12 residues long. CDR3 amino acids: CACREDLYEQYF. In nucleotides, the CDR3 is TGTGCCTGCAGAGAGGATCTGTACGAGCAGTACTTC.

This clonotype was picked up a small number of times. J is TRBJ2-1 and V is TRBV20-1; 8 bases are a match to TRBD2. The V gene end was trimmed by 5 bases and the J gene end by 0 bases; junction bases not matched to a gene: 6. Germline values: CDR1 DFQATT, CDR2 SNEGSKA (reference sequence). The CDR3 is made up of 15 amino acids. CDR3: CSALPSGSSYNEQFF. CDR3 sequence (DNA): TGCAGTGCTCTACCCAGCGGGAGCTCCTACAATGAGCAGTTCTTC.

The CDR3 DNA reads TGTGCCAGCAGCTTCTCCGGGTTTGAGACCCAGTACTTC. Protein: CASSFSGFETQYF. V and J are TRBV13 and TRBJ2-5; D ambiguous. The V end was cut by 3 bases, the J end by 5 bases, with 10 bases between. This CDR3 is built from 13 residues. Germline-derived CDR1 and CDR2 are PRHDT and FYEKMQ (reference sequence).

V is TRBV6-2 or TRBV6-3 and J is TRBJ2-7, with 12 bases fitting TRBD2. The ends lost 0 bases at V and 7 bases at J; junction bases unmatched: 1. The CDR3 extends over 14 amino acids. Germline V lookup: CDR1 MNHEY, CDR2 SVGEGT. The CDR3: CASSYSGLAGEQYF. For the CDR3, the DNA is TGTGCCAGCAGTTACTCTGGACTAGCGGGAGAGCAGTACTTC.

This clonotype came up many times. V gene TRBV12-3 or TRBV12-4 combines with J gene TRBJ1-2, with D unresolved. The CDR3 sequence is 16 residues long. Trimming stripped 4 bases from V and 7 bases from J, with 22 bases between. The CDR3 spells CASSSTIGSLRGGYTF. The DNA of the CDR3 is TGTGCCAGCAGTTCCACAATAGGTTCCCTCCGGGGTGGCTACACCTTC.

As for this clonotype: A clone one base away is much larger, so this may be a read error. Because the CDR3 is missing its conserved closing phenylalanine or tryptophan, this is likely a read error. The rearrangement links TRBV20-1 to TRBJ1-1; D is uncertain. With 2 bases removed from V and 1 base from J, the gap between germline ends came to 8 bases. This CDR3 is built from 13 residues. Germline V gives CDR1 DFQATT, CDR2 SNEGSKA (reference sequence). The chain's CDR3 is CSARQTKNTEAFL. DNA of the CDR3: TGCAGTGCTAGACAAACAAAGAACACTGAAGCTTTCTTG.

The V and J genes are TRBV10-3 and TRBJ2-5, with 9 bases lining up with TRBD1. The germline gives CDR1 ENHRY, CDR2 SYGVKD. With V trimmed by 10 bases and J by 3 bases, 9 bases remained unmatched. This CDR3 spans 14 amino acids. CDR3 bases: TGTGCCACCACCACGGGACAGGGCGAAGAGACCCAGTACTTC. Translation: CATTTGQGEETQYF.

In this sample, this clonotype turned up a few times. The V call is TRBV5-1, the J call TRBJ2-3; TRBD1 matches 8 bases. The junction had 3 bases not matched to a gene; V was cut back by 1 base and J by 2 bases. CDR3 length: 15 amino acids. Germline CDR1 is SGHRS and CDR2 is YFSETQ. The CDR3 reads CASSLTGGYTDTQYF. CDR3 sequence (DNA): TGCGCCAGCAGCTTGACAGGGGGGTACACAGATACGCAGTATTTT.

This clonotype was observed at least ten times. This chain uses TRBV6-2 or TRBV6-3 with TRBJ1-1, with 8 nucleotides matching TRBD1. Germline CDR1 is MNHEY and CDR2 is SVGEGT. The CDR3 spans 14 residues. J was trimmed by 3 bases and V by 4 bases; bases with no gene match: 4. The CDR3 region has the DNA TGTGCCAGCAGTTCCAACAGGGGGTACACTGAAGCTTTCTTT. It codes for CASSSNRGYTEAFF.

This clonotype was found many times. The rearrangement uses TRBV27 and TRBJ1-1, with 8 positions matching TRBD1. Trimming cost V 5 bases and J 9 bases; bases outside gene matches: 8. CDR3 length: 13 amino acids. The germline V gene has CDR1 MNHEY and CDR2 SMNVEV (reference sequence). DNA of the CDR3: TGTGCCAGCAGTGACGGACAGGGTATGAAAGCTTTCTTT. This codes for CASSDGQGMKAFF.

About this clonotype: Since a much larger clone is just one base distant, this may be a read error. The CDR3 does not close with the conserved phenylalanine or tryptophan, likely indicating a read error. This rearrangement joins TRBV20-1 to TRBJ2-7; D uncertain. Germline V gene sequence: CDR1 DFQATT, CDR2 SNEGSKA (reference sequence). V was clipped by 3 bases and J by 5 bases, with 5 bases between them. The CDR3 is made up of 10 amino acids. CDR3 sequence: CSARSHEQYY. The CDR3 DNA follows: TGCAGTGCTAGGAGCCACGAGCAGTACTAC.

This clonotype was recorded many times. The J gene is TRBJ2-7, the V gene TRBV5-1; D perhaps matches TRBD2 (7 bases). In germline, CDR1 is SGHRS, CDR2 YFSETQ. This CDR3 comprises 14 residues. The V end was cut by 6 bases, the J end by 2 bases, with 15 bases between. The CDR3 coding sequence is TGCGCCAGCAATGTGGGCGGGGGCCCCTACGAGCAGTACTTC. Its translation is CASNVGGGPYEQYF.

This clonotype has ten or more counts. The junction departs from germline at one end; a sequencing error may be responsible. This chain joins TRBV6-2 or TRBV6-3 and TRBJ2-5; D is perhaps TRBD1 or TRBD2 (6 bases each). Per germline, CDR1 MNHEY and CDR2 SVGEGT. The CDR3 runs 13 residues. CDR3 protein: CASSPQGREIQYF. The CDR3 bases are TGTGCCAGCAGCCCACAGGGACGGGAGATCCAGTACTTC.

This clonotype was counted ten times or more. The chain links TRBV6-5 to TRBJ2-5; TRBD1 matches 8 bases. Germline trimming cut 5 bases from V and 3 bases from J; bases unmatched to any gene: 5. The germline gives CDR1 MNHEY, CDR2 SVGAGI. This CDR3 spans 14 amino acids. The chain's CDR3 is CASSNRGDEETQYF. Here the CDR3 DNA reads TGTGCCAGCAGTAACAGGGGGGACGAAGAGACCCAGTACTTC.

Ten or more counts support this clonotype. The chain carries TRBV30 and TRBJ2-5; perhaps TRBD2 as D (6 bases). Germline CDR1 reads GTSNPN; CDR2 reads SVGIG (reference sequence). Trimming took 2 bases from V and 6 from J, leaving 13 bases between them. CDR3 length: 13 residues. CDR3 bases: TGTGCCTGGAGTTCCCGGGGCGGGAAGACCCAGTACTTC. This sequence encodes CAWSSRGGKTQYF.

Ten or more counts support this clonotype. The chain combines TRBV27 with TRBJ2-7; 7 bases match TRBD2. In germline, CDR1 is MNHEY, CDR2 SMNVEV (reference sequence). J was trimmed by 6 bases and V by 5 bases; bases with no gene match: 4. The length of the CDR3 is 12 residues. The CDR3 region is CASSQTSSEQYF. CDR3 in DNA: TGTGCCAGCAGTCAGACTAGCAGCGAGCAGTACTTC.

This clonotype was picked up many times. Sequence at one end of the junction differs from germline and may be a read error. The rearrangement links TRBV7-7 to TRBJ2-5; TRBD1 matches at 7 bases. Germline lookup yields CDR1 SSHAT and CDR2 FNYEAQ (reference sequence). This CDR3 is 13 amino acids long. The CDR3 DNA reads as TGTGCTAGCAGCTTTGACAGGGTAGAGACCCAGTACTTC. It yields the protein CASSFDRVETQYF.

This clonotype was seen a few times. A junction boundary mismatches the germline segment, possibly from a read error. CDR3 nucleotides: TGCAGCGTTGCAAACACTGAAGCTTGCTTT. As protein: CSVANTEACF. The chain links TRBV29-1 to TRBJ1-1, with D uncertain. The CDR3 runs 10 residues. The V gene's germline CDR1 is SQVTM and CDR2 ANQGSEA.

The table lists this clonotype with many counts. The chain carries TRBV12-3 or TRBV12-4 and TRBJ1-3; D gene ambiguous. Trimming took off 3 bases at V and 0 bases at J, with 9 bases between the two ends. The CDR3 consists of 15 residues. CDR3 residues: CASSFGPSSGNTIYF. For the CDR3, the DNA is TGTGCCAGCAGTTTCGGCCCTAGCTCTGGAAACACCATATATTTT.

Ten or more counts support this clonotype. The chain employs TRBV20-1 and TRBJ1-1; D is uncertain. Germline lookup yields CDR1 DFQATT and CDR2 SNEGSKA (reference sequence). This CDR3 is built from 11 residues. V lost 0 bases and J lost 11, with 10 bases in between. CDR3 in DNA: TGCAGTGCTAGAGATGAAGTTTTGGCTTTCTTT. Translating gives CSARDEVLAFF.

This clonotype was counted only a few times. The CDR3 spells CASSHQGGIFKTQYF. CDR3 bases: TGTGCCAGCAGTCACCAGGGGGGAATTTTTAAGACCCAGTACTTC. The rearrangement links TRBV28 to TRBJ2-5; TRBD1 is a possible D gene (7 bases). The V and J ends lost 5 bases and 6 bases respectively, with 19 bases between them. CDR3 length: 15 residues. From germline, CDR1 is MDHEN and CDR2 SYDVKM.

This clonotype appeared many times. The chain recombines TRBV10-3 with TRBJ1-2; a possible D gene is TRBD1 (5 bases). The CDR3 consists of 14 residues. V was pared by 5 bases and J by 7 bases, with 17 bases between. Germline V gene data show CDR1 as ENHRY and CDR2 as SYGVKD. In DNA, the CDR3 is TGTGCCATCAGTCCCCTCGAGGCAGGGTTTGGCTACACCTTC. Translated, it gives CAISPLEAGFGYTF.

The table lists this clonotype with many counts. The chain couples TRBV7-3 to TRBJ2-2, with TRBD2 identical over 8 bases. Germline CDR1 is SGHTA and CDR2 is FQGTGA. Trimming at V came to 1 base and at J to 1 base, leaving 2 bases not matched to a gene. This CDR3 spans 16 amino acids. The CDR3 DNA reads TGTGCCAGCAGCTTAAGGGCGGGGGGGAACACCGGGGAGCTGTTTTTT. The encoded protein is CASSLRAGGNTGELFF.

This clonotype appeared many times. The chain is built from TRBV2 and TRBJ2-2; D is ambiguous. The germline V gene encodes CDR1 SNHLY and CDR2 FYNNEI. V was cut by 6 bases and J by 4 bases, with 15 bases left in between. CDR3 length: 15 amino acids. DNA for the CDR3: TGTGCCAGCAGGCCCAACCCAGCCGGCACCGGGGAGCTGTTTTTT. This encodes CASRPNPAGTGELFF.